Sequencing of this TCR beta chain was carried out in a study of shared clonotypes between healthy human individuals. At the level of the study: Per donor, three plates held CD4 naive cells, three held CD4 memory, two held CD8 naive and one held CD8 memory. Overall study findings and caveats: Non-shared clonotypes had lower generation probabilities than clonotypes shared by all four sorted-subset donors. Only a few donors were included, so the genetic and exposure-history diversity represented was limited.

The naive CD8 fraction comprised CD45RO-negative cells positively selected for CCR7 and excluded terminally differentiated effector memory CD45RA+ cells. The ends lost 5 bases at V and 9 bases at J; junction bases unmatched: 6. The CDR3 covers 11 residues. Germline V CDR1 and CDR2: DFQATT, SNEGSKA (reference sequence). Genomic DNA per cell subset filled all wells of several immunoSEQ plates. Clones were sequenced by immunoSEQ multiplex PCR, and TCRdb holds only the in-frame ones, with some missing. The sample includes 600,000 or so clones, roughly 98% of them seen just once. Remarks on this clone: Its antigen is still unknown.

Material: naive CD8+ T cells sorted from blood. The clonotype originates from a man aged 30-40 years in good health. The chain has TRBV20-1 and TRBJ2-5, with TRBD1 identical over 7 bases. The CDR3 loop is CSALTGAAQYF. DNA for the CDR3: TGCAGTGCTCTAACAGGGGCTGCCCAGTACTTC.